This T cell receptor (beta chain) was sequenced during a study of post-analysis software for immune sequencing data. Study-level information: Relapsing-remitting, secondary progressive and progressive-relapsing multiple sclerosis were all included among the disease courses.

Trimming cost V 5 bases and J 6 bases; bases outside gene matches: 6. The CDR3 spans 13 residues. Germline V gene sequence: CDR1 SGHTA, CDR2 FQGTGA. Findings and limits, study-wide: Relative to controls, patients with multiple sclerosis showed significantly lower normalized Chao1 diversity. F measure showed strong co-clustering of same-batch samples. Included in a set of roughly five TRBV segments more frequent in patients than controls were TRBV5-6, TRBV5-1 and TRBV20-1.

This clonotype was seen a handful of times. The antigen is not known. Tagging with unique molecular identifiers was a feature of the TCR beta cDNA libraries. There were 1 to 10 million T cells, and some 500,000 cDNA molecules came from them. Using its own MiXCR run on the PCR reads, TCRdb lists one record per CDR3 protein. The table includes 700,000 to 900,000 distinct CDR3 sequences, just over 45% detected once. J is TRBJ2-5 and V is TRBV7-3; 7 bases agree with TRBD2. Sequencing was carried out using blood. The clonotype comes from a girl aged 5 to 17 with multiple sclerosis. The CDR3 sequence: CASSMSSGQTQYF. The CDR3 DNA is TGTGCCAGCAGCATGTCTAGCGGCCAGACCCAGTACTTC.